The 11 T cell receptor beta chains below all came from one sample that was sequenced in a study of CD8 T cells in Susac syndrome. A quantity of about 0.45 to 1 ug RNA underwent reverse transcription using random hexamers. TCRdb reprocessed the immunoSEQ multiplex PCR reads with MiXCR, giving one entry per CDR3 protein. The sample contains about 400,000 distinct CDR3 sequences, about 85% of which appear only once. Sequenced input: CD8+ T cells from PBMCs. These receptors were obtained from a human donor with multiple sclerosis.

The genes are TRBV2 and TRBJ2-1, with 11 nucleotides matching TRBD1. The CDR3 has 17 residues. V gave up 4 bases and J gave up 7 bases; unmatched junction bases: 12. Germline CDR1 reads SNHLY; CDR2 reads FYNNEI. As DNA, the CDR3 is TGTGCCAGCAGTGCCCCCCTCGGGACAGGGGGGAGTAATGAGCAGTTCTTC. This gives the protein CASSAPLGTGGSNEQFF.

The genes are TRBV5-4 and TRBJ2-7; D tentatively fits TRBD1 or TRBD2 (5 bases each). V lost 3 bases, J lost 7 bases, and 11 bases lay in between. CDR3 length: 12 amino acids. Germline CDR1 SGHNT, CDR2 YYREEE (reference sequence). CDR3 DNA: TGTGCCAGCAGCTGGGGGAGTTCGGAGCAGTACTTC. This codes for CASSWGSSEQYF.

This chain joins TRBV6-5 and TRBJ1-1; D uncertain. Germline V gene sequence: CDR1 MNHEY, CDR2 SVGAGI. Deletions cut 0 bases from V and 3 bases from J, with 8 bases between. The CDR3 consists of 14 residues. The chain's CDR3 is CASSYSRLYTEAFF. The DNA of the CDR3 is TGTGCCAGCAGTTACTCTCGACTGTACACTGAAGCTTTCTTT.

In nucleotides, the CDR3 is TGCGCCAGCAGCCACTCAGGGGTCGGCACTGAAGCTTTCTTT. Its protein is CASSHSGVGTEAFF. The V and J genes are TRBV4-1 and TRBJ1-1, with TRBD1 as a possible D gene (6 bases). V gave up 3 bases and J gave up 4 bases, with 12 bases separating them. Germline V CDR1 and CDR2: MGHRA, YSYEKL. The length of the CDR3 is 14 residues.

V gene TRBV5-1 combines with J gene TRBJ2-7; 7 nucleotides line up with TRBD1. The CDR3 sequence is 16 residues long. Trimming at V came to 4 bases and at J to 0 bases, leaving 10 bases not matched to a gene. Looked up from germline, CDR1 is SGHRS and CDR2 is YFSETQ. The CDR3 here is CASSAGLTGYSYEQYF. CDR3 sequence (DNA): TGCGCCAGCAGCGCCGGGCTGACAGGGTACTCCTACGAGCAGTACTTC. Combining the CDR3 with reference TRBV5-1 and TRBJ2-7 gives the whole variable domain KAGVTQTPRYLIKTRGQQVTLSCSPISGHRSVSWYQQTPGQGLQFLFEYFSETQRNKGNFPGRFSGRQFSNSRSEMNVSTLELGDSALYLCASSAGLTGYSYEQYFGPGTRLTVT.

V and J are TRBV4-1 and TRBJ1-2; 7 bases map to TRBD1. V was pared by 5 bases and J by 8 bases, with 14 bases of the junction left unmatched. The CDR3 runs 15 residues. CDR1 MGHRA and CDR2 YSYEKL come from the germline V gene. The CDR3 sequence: CASSYSTGAVDGYTF. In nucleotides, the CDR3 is TGCGCCAGCAGCTATTCAACAGGGGCGGTGGACGGCTACACCTTC.

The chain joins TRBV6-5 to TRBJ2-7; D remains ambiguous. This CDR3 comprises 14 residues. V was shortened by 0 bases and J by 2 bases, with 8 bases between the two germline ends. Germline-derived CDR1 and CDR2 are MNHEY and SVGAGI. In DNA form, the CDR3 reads TGTGCCAGCAGTTACTCGGCTGAGACCTACGAGCAGTACTTC. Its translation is CASSYSAETYEQYF.

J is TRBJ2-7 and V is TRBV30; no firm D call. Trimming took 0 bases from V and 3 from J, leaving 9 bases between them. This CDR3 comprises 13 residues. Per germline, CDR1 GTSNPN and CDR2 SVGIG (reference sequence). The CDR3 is CAWSVSASYEQYF. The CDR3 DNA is TGTGCCTGGAGTGTTAGTGCCAGCTACGAGCAGTACTTC.

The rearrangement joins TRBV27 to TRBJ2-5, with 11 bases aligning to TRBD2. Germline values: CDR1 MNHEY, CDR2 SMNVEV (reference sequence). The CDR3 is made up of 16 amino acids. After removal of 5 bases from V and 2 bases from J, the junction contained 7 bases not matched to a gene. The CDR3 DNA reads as TGTGCCAGCAGTCCCCTGTGGACTAGCGGGCAAGAGACCCAGTACTTC. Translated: CASSPLWTSGQETQYF.

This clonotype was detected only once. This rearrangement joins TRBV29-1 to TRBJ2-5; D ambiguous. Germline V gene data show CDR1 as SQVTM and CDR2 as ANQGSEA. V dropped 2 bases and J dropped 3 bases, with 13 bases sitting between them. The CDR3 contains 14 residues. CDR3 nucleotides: TGCAGCGTTGAAAATAAGGACGTCGAAGAGACCCAGTACTTC. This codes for CSVENKDVEETQYF.

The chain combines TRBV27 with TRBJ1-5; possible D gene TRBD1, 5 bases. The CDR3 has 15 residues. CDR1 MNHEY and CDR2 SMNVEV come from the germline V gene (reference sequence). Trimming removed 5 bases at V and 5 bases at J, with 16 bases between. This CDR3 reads CASSPGWGGDQPQHF. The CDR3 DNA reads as TGTGCCAGCAGTCCCGGGTGGGGGGGAGATCAGCCCCAGCATTTT.